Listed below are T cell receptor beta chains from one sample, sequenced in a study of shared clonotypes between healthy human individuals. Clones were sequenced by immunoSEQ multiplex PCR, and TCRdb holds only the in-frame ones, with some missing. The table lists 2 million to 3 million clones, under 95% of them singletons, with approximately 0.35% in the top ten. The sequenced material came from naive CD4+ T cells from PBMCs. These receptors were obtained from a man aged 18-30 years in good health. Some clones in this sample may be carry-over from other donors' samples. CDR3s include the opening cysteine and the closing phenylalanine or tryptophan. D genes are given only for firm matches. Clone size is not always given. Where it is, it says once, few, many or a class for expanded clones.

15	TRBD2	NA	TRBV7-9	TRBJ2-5	CASGSGRVSGETQYF	TGTGCCAGCGGTAGCGGGAGGGTTTCAGGGGAGACCCAGTACTTC
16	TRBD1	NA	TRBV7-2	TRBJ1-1	CASSPGTGTGVTEAFF	TGTGCCAGCAGCCCAGGAACCGGGACAGGGGTTACTGAAGCTTTCTTT
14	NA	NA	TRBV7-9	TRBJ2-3	CASSLASGTDTQYF	TGTGCCAGCAGCTTAGCGTCCGGGACAGATACGCAGTATTTT
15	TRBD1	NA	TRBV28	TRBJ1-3	CAGSYTGVDGNTIYF	TGTGCCGGCAGTTACACAGGGGTAGATGGAAACACCATATATTTT
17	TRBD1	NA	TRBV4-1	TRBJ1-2	CASSVGIGITGDYGYTF	TGCGCCAGCAGCGTCGGTATCGGCATAACAGGGGACTATGGCTACACCTTC
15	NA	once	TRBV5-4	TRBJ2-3	CASSLRSGITDTQYF	TGTGCCAGCAGCTTGCGCAGCGGAATCACAGATACGCAGTATTTT
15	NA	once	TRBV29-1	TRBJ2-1	CSVGGGRSSYNEQFF	TGCAGCGTTGGCGGGGGCCGTAGCTCCTACAATGAGCAGTTCTTC
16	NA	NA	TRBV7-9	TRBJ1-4	CASSLGRWTLNEKLFF	TGTGCCAGCAGCTTAGGTCGTTGGACCCTTAATGAAAAACTGTTTTTT
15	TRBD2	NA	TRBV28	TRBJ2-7	CASSSAGVGVDEQYF	TGTGCCAGCAGTTCTGCGGGGGTCGGTGTTGACGAGCAGTACTTC
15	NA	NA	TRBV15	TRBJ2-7	CATSRVTGEAYEQYF	TGTGCCACCAGCAGAGTAACAGGGGAGGCCTACGAGCAGTACTTC
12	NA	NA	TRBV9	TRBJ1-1	CASSRLGGPAFF	TGTGCCAGCAGCCGGCTGGGGGGCCCGGCTTTCTTT
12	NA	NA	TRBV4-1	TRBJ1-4	CASSLQFEKLFF	TGCGCCAGCAGCCTCCAATTCGAAAAACTGTTTTTT
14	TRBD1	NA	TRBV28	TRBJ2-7	CASSRGQGAVEQYF	TGTGCCAGCAGCCGAGGACAGGGGGCGGTCGAGCAGTACTTC
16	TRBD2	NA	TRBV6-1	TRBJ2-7	CASSAMSSSGSYEQYF	TGTGCCAGCAGTGCAATGTCGTCTAGCGGGAGTTACGAGCAGTACTTC
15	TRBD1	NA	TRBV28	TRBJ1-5	CASRTGQGIDQPQHF	TGTGCCAGCAGAACGGGACAGGGGATCGATCAGCCCCAGCATTTT
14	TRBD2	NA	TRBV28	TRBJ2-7	CASSFSSGRNEQYF	TGTGCCAGCAGTTTTAGTAGCGGGAGAAACGAGCAGTACTTC
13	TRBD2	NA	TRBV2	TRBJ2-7	CASALAGAYEQYF	TGTGCCAGCGCACTAGCGGGTGCCTACGAGCAGTACTTC
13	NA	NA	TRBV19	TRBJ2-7	CASSLRVPYEQYF	TGTGCCAGTAGCCTCAGGGTCCCCTACGAGCAGTACTTC
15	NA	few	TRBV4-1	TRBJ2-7	CASSPNGQAPYEQYF	TGCGCCAGCAGCCCAAACGGGCAGGCCCCCTACGAGCAGTACTTC
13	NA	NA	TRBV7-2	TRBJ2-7	CASSLVLGYEQYF	TGTGCCAGCAGCTTAGTATTGGGTTACGAGCAGTACTTC
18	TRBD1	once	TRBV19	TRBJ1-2	CASSITPTGERYNYGYTF	TGTGCCAGTAGTATAACTCCGACAGGGGAGCGTTATAACTATGGCTACACCTTC
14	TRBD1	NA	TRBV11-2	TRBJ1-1	CASSFIRGTTEAFF	TGTGCCAGCAGCTTCATCAGGGGGACAACTGAAGCTTTCTTT